Listed below are T cell receptor beta chains from one sample, sequenced in a study of T cell repertoires in ileal Crohn's disease. Method: immunoSEQ multiplex PCR; TCRdb's copy keeps in-frame clones and lacks some. The data hold thousands of clones, with 80% observed a single time. The material sequenced was ileal tissue. These receptors came from an adult with Crohn's disease. Each CDR3 is given with its conserved first and last residue. D genes are given only for firm matches. Size is stated for part of the rows, as once, few or many counts, or as a class when the clone is expanded.

j_gene | d_gene | abundance | v_gene | CDR3nt | CDR3aa
TRBJ1-1 | - | - | TRBV5-6 | TGTGCCAGCAGCTCCATCGGGATGGCTTTCTTT | CASSSIGMAFF
TRBJ2-4 | - | few | TRBV18 | TGTGCCAGCTCACCACCGACGCGCGGGAAGCAGAACATTCAGTACTTC | CASSPPTRGKQNIQYF
TRBJ2-7 | - | - | TRBV2 | TGTGCCAGCAGTAGGGTCGACGAGCAGTACTTC | CASSRVDEQYF
TRBJ2-3 | - | once | TRBV6-5 | TGTGCCAGCAGAAACAGCGCAGATACGCAGTATTTT | CASRNSADTQYF
TRBJ1-2 | TRBD1 | - | TRBV5-1 | TGCGCCAGCAGCCTAGGGGGGGGACAGGTCCTTCCGGGCCCCAACTATGGCTACACCTTC | CASSLGGGQVLPGPNYGYTF
TRBJ2-7 | TRBD2 | - | TRBV10-3 | TGTGCCATCGGTGCTAGCGGGGGGGCCCAAGGTTACGAGCAGTACTTC | CAIGASGGAQGYEQYF
TRBJ1-2 | TRBD1 | - | TRBV11-2 | TGTGCCAGCAGCTTGAGTGGGGGACAGGGAAATGGCTACACCTTC | CASSLSGGQGNGYTF
TRBJ1-6 | - | - | TRBV6-1 | TGTGCCAGCAGTGAAGTTAGTGTTATTTCACCCCTCCACTTT | CASSEVSVISPLHF
TRBJ2-4 | TRBD2 | - | TRBV27 | TGTGCCAGCAGTCCAACCCGGACTAGCGGGGGTCTAGCCAAAAACATTCAGTACTTC | CASSPTRTSGGLAKNIQYF
TRBJ1-6 | - | - | TRBV10-3 | TGTGCCATCAGTGACAACTCCTATAATTCACCCCTCCACTTT | CAISDNSYNSPLHF
TRBJ2-4 | TRBD2 | - | TRBV5-4 | TGTGCCAGCAGTAAACTAGCGGGGGGGCGATCCCAAAACATTCAGTACTTC | CASSKLAGGRSQNIQYF
TRBJ2-7 | - | - | TRBV18 | TGTGCCAGCTCACCACCGAACGTCGCGCAGGGTACCTACGAGCAGTACTTC | CASSPPNVAQGTYEQYF
TRBJ2-1 | - | - | TRBV9 | TGTGCCAGCAGCGGAGCCCGGCCCATTGAGCAGTTCTTC | CASSGARPIEQFF
TRBJ2-3 | - | few | TRBV7-3 | TGTGCCAGCAGCTCCCAGGGTCCTACCACAGATACGCAGTATTTT | CASSSQGPTTDTQYF
TRBJ1-5 | TRBD1 | - | TRBV28 | TGTGCCAGCAGGTGGACAGGGGAGCCCCAGCATTTT | CASRWTGEPQHF
TRBJ2-3 | TRBD2 | - | TRBV4-2 | TGTGCCAGCAGCCAAGTAGCGGGGGGTTCAGATACGCAGTATTTT | CASSQVAGGSDTQYF
TRBJ2-3 | - | - | TRBV5-1 | TGCGCCAGCAGCTTTGATCGGGTAACAACAGATACGCAGTATTTT | CASSFDRVTTDTQYF
TRBJ1-1 | - | - | TRBV6-1 | TGTGCCAGCAAGGGCACTGAAGCTTTCTTT | CASKGTEAFF
TRBJ2-5 | TRBD1 | - | TRBV7-6 | TGTGCCAGCAGCTCTAAGACAGGGACCAAAGAGACCCAGTACTTC | CASSSKTGTKETQYF
TRBJ1-2 | TRBD1 | - | TRBV2 | TGTGCCAGCTTTACCGGGACAGGGGGCGCGGGTAGCTATGGCTACACCTTC | CASFTGTGGAGSYGYTF
TRBJ2-1 | TRBD2 | - | TRBV7-2 | TGTGCCAGCAGAAAGGCGGGGGGCCCCAATGAGCAGTTCTTC | CASRKAGGPNEQFF
TRBJ2-5 | - | - | TRBV5-1 | TGCGCCAGCAGCTTGGAGGAGACCCAGTACTTC | CASSLEETQYF
TRBJ2-3 | TRBD2 | - | TRBV2 | TGTGCCAGCAGTGATCTAGCGGGGGGGCTTAACACAGATACGCAGTATTTT | CASSDLAGGLNTDTQYF
TRBJ1-2 | - | - | TRBV9 | TGTGCCAGCAGCGTAAATAGGGGTTCTCATGGCTACACCTTC | CASSVNRGSHGYTF
TRBJ1-1 | - | few | TRBV4-1 | TGCGCCAGCAGCCAGGGATTAGGGCAGGCGGCTTTCTTT | CASSQGLGQAAFF
TRBJ1-1 | - | - | TRBV5-5 | TGTGCCAGCAGCTTTAGTCCAGTTGGCACTGAAGCTTTCTTT | CASSFSPVGTEAFF
TRBJ2-6 | TRBD1 | - | TRBV28 | TGTGCCAGCAGTTTACAGGGGGCTGGGGCCAACGTCCTGACTTTC | CASSLQGAGANVLTF
TRBJ2-1 | TRBD1 | - | TRBV6-6 | TGTGCCAGCAGTACGACGACAGGGGGCGCAGGTACGGAGTTCTTC | CASSTTTGGAGTEFF
TRBJ2-4 | TRBD1 | - | TRBV12-5 | TGTGCTAGTGGTCTCGGACAGGGGGTGAACATTCAGTACTTC | CASGLGQGVNIQYF
TRBJ2-1 | TRBD2 | - | TRBV5-1 | TGCGCCAGCAGCTTGGTTAGCGGGGGTTTGGATGAGCAGTTCTTC | CASSLVSGGLDEQFF
TRBJ1-1 | - | - | TRBV29-1 | TGCAGCGTTTCTACGCGACAGGTTCTGAACACTGAAGCTTTCTTT | CSVSTRQVLNTEAFF
TRBJ1-6 | - | - | TRBV5-6 | TGTGCCAGCAGCTTGGGAGGTCCCAGGCTAAATTCACCCCTCCACTTT | CASSLGGPRLNSPLHF
TRBJ1-5 | - | - | TRBV6-5 | TGTGCCAGCAGCCCTTCCCTAAATCAGCCCCAGCATTTT | CASSPSLNQPQHF
TRBJ1-3 | - | - | TRBV9 | TGTGCCAGCAGCGTAGCTTTGAGCTCTGGAAACACCATATATTTT | CASSVALSSGNTIYF
TRBJ2-5 | - | - | TRBV11-2 | TGTGCCAGCAGCTTAAGTGGGGGGGAGACCCAGTACTTC | CASSLSGGETQYF